The 8 T cell receptor beta chains reported below all come from one sample, sequenced in a study of T-cell reconstitution after alpha-beta-depleted transplantation in children. Construction of the TCRbeta library involved unique molecular identifiers. TCRdb reprocessed the PCR reads with MiXCR, giving one entry per CDR3 protein. The sample yields around 200,000 distinct CDR3 sequences, around 10% seen once. Sequencing used PBMCs from the stem cell graft donor, obtained from the stem cell graft. Receptor source: a human donor who donated a stem cell graft to a child with acute lymphoblastic leukemia.

This clonotype was seen only a few times. The chain joins TRBV5-1 to TRBJ2-7, with D unresolved. The CDR3 is 12 amino acids. V shed 0 bases and J shed 5 bases, with 6 bases lying between them. Germline V gives CDR1 SGHRS, CDR2 YFSETQ. The CDR3 sequence is CASSLEADEQYF. Written as DNA, the CDR3 is TGCGCCAGCAGCTTGGAGGCGGACGAGCAGTACTTC.

In its sample, this clonotype was seen many times. The chain combines TRBV27 with TRBJ2-7, with D uncertain. Germline loops: CDR1 MNHEY, CDR2 SMNVEV (reference sequence). This CDR3 region has 13 residues. Trimming took 6 bases from V and 2 from J, leaving 11 bases between them. This CDR3 reads CASRDAAAYEQYF. CDR3 nucleotide sequence: TGTGCCAGCAGGGACGCGGCAGCCTACGAGCAGTACTTC.

This clonotype was recorded at least ten times. The V gene is TRBV28, the J gene TRBJ2-3; 13 bases map to TRBD2. The trim removed 5 bases at V and 0 bases at J, leaving 8 bases unmatched. The germline V gene has CDR1 MDHEN and CDR2 SYDVKM. The CDR3 contains 18 residues. The CDR3 DNA sequence: TGTGCCAGCAGTCTCGGGACTAGCGGGGTGACTAGCACAGATACGCAGTATTTT. Encoded protein: CASSLGTSGVTSTDTQYF. Looking up the rest from reference TRBV28 and TRBJ2-3 gives the full variable domain: DVKVTQSSRYLVKRTGEKVFLECVQDMDHENMFWYRQDPGLGLRLIYFSYDVKMKEKGDIPEGYSVSREKKERFSLILESASTNQTSMYLCASSLGTSGVTSTDTQYFGPGTRLTVL.

This clonotype was recorded many times. The V gene is TRBV5-6, the J gene TRBJ2-3; TRBD1 matches 8 bases. The CDR3 contains 18 residues. V shed 2 bases and J 4 bases; nucleotides not matched to a gene: 15. The V gene's germline CDR1 is SGHDT and CDR2 YYEEEE. The CDR3 spells CASSFFGQGYYEADTQYF. CDR3 nucleotides: TGTGCCAGCAGCTTCTTTGGACAGGGATATTATGAAGCAGATACGCAGTATTTT.

V usage is TRBV29-1 and J usage is TRBJ2-5; maybe TRBD2 (6 bases). V was trimmed by 5 bases and J by 4 bases, leaving 14 bases between them. The germline CDR1 and CDR2 sequences are SQVTM and ANQGSEA. The CDR3 covers 13 residues. CDR3: CSVNRLGGETQYF. The CDR3 DNA reads as TGCAGCGTTAATCGGTTGGGGGGAGAGACCCAGTACTTC. The full variable domain, rest sourced from reference TRBV29-1 and TRBJ2-5, is SAVISQKPSRDICQRGTSLTIQCQVDSQVTMMFWYRQQPGQSLTLIATANQGSEATYESGFVIDKFPISRPNLTFSTLTVSNMSPEDSSIYLCSVNRLGGETQYFGPGTRLLVL.

V gene TRBV30 combines with J gene TRBJ2-3; D might be TRBD1 or TRBD2, each matching 5 bases. The V gene's germline CDR1 is GTSNPN and CDR2 SVGIG (reference sequence). The CDR3 sequence is 16 residues long. Trimming cost V 4 bases and J 5 bases, with 22 bases left between them. CDR3 nucleotides: TGTGCCTGGACCCGGGCCGGGACGAATTTTTTAGATACGCAGTATTTT. Protein product: CAWTRAGTNFLDTQYF.

The table lists this clonotype with a few counts. The chain links TRBV12-3 or TRBV12-4 to TRBJ1-5, with 9 bases fitting TRBD1. J lost 7 bases, V lost 6 bases, and 13 bases had no gene match. The CDR3 is 16 residues long. CDR3 in DNA: TGTGCCAGCAGCAAGCATACGGGACAGGGCGGACAGCCCCAGCATTTT. The encoded protein is CASSKHTGQGGQPQHF.

This clonotype appeared many times. V is TRBV7-9 and J is TRBJ1-5; the D is unclear. This CDR3 is 14 amino acids long. Deletions cut 3 bases from V and 4 bases from J, with 10 bases between. Looked up from germline, CDR1 is SEHNR and CDR2 is FQNEAQ (reference sequence). The CDR3 region is CASSLSLQNQPQHF. CDR3 bases: TGTGCCAGCAGCTTGAGCTTACAGAATCAGCCCCAGCATTTT.